These T cell receptor beta chains were read from a single sample in a study of T cell repertoires in cytomegalovirus infection. Each CDR3 protein gets one entry after TCRdb re-called the reads with MiXCR. The table lists 630,000 or so distinct CDR3 sequences, approximately 24% of them singletons, with less than 9.5% in the top ten. Input material: CD8+ T cells from PBMCs. Receptors originate from a human donor in good health (CMV status not recorded). Some clones in this sample may be carry-over from other donors' samples. The CDR3 runs from the conserved cysteine through the conserved F or W. The D gene is left open where the match is weak. Not all rows give a size; the values are once, few, many and, for expanded clones, a class.

v_gene	j_gene	abundance	d_gene	CDR3nt	CDR3aa
TRBV10-3	TRBJ2-3	NA	TRBD1	TGTGCCATCAGTGACTTGTCGACAGGGGAACGCACAGATACGCAGTATTTT	CAISDLSTGERTDTQYF
TRBV12-3/TRBV12-4	TRBJ2-3	many	NA	TGTGCCAGCAGTTTCGGGACGTGGGACACAGATACGCAGTATTTT	CASSFGTWDTDTQYF
TRBV20-1	TRBJ2-2	NA	NA	TGCAGTGCTTTAGAAACAGCAACGAACACCGGGGAGCTGTTTTTT	CSALETATNTGELFF
TRBV12-3/TRBV12-4	TRBJ1-2	NA	TRBD1	TGTGCCAGCAGTTTAACAGGGGAGAATGGCTACACCTTC	CASSLTGENGYTF
TRBV7-2	TRBJ1-1	many	NA	TGTGCCAGCAGCTTAGGCAGGATTGAAGCTTTCTTT	CASSLGRIEAFF
TRBV28	TRBJ1-2	many	NA	TGTGCCAGCCGAGACCCAAGAACTAACTATGGCTACACCTTC	CASRDPRTNYGYTF
TRBV20-1	TRBJ1-1	few	NA	TGCAGTCTCGAGGGGCCTATGAACACTGAAGCTTTCTTT	CSLEGPMNTEAFF
TRBV7-9	TRBJ2-2	many	TRBD1	TGTGCCACCAGGGACAGGGCGATTTCAACCGGGGAGCTGTTTTTT	CATRDRAISTGELFF
TRBV6-2/TRBV6-3	TRBJ1-1	many	NA	TGTGCCAGCAGTTACTCGACGATGGATATGGGCACTGAAGCTTTCTTT	CASSYSTMDMGTEAFF
TRBV7-8	TRBJ2-2	few	TRBD2	TGTGCCAGCAGCCGACTAGCGGGGGGGGTCACCGGGGAGCTGTTTTTT	CASSRLAGGVTGELFF
TRBV7-7	TRBJ2-5	many	TRBD2	TGTGCTAGCAGTGCCCGGACTAGCGGGGGGCCGGGGGAGACCCAGTACTTC	CASSARTSGGPGETQYF
TRBV7-2	TRBJ2-7	many	TRBD1	TGTGCCAGCAGCGAACAGGGGTTCGCCTACGAGCAGTACTTC	CASSEQGFAYEQYF
TRBV12-5	TRBJ2-3	many	TRBD2	TGTGCTAGTGGTTGGACTAGCAGTGAAATAAATACGCAGTATTTT	CASGWTSSEINTQYF
TRBV6-5	TRBJ1-3	many	NA	TGTGCCAGCAGTTACGACAGAGGTAACACCATATATTTT	CASSYDRGNTIYF
TRBV6-6	TRBJ2-3	many	TRBD2	TGTGCCACCCGGGGACTAGCGGGCTCCACAGATACGCAGTATTTT	CATRGLAGSTDTQYF
TRBV7-2	TRBJ2-2	many	TRBD2	TGTGCCAGCAGCTTAGCCAAGGCCGCGGGAGACGTAAACACCGGGGAGCTGTTTTTT	CASSLAKAAGDVNTGELFF
TRBV6-2/TRBV6-3	TRBJ2-1	few	TRBD2	TGTGCCAGCAGTCGGCTAGCGGGGACTAGCTCCTACAATGAGCAGTTCTTC	CASSRLAGTSSYNEQFF
TRBV7-9	TRBJ2-3	few	NA	TGTGCCAGCAGTCCCCCGGTGGCAACAGATACGCAGTATTTT	CASSPPVATDTQYF
TRBV12-3/TRBV12-4	TRBJ2-5	many	NA	TGTGCCAGCAGTCCCCGAGGGAAGGGAGAGACCCAGTACTTC	CASSPRGKGETQYF
TRBV29-1	TRBJ2-3	NA	TRBD2	TGCAGCGTTGAAGCCGGACTAGCGGGGACAGATACGCAGTATTTT	CSVEAGLAGTDTQYF
TRBV20-1	TRBJ2-3	NA	NA	TGCAGTGCTAGAGAAACGGCGAGGGGCACAGATACGCAGTATTTT	CSARETARGTDTQYF
TRBV11-2	TRBJ1-1	NA	NA	TGTGCCAGCAGCGCTCTGGGGGTGAACACTGAAGCTTTCTTT	CASSALGVNTEAFF
TRBV19	TRBJ1-1	NA	NA	TGTGCCAGTAGTATAGGAGCCGTTATGAACACTGAAGCTTTCTTT	CASSIGAVMNTEAFF
TRBV6-1	TRBJ2-1	NA	NA	TGTGCCAGCAGTGATCACCCCTACAATGAGCAGTTCTTC	CASSDHPYNEQFF
TRBV6-5	TRBJ2-1	few	TRBD1	TGTGCCAGCAGCCCCATAGGGACAGCCAATGAGCAGTTCTTC	CASSPIGTANEQFF
TRBV10-3	TRBJ2-1	few	TRBD1	TGTGCCATCAGTGATAGGGACAGGGGGGACTACAATGAGCAGTTCTTC	CAISDRDRGDYNEQFF
TRBV4-3	TRBJ2-1	NA	NA	TGCGCCAGCAGCCAAGAGTGGGTTGGCCCATTCCTTACCTACAATGAGCAGTTCTTC	CASSQEWVGPFLTYNEQFF
TRBV5-4	TRBJ2-1	NA	NA	TGTGCCAGCACCGCCCATCCGACGAGCTCCTACAATGAGCAGTTCTTC	CASTAHPTSSYNEQFF
TRBV7-2	TRBJ2-1	many	NA	TGTGCCAGCAGCCCCCCAGATGGGCCCTACAATGAGCAGTTCTTC	CASSPPDGPYNEQFF
TRBV20-1	TRBJ1-2	NA	NA	TGCAACACAGGCGTAGCTAACTATGGCTACACCTTC	CNTGVANYGYTF
TRBV15	TRBJ1-1	NA	NA	TGTGCCACCGGCAGGACCTGGACGGACGGGGACACTGAAGCTTTCTTT	CATGRTWTDGDTEAFF